These 26 T cell receptor beta chains share one sample of origin, sequenced in a study of blood T cells in healthy people across ages. A second PCR of 7 to 11 cycles used a sample-barcoded 5' primer and a J-beta primer mix. TCRdb called the 5' RACE reads again in MiXCR, with one record for every CDR3 protein. The sample records roughly 700,000 distinct CDR3 sequences, about 52% being singletons. Sequenced: blood. These receptor sequences come from a woman in her fifties or sixties in good health.

The chain recombines TRBV6-2 or TRBV6-3 with TRBJ2-1, with D possibly being TRBD1 or TRBD2 (7 bases each). V was cut by 4 bases and J by 9 bases, with 16 bases left in between. This CDR3 region has 14 residues. Germline V gene data show CDR1 as MNHEY and CDR2 as SVGEGT. Here the CDR3 DNA reads TGTGCCAGCAGTTTCCAGGGGGGGGCCGGTGAGCAGTTCTTC. Its protein is CASSFQGGAGEQFF.

The V and J genes are TRBV20-1 and TRBJ1-2; 12 positions match TRBD1. The germline V gene encodes CDR1 DFQATT and CDR2 SNEGSKA (reference sequence). There are 17 residues in the CDR3. V lost 5 bases to trimming and J lost 6 bases; unmatched junction nucleotides: 16. For the CDR3, the DNA is TGCAGTGCTTACCGGGACAGGGGGCGACCTGGGGTCAATGGCTACACCTTC. It is translated as CSAYRDRGRPGVNGYTF.

This chain links TRBV7-9 with TRBJ2-1; TRBD1 agrees at 9 bases. This CDR3 contains 15 residues. Germline V gene sequence: CDR1 SEHNR, CDR2 FQNEAQ (reference sequence). V lost 4 bases and J lost 5; bases outside the gene matches: 6. CDR3: CASSSGQGSHNEQFF. The CDR3, as DNA: TGTGCCAGCAGCTCGGGACAGGGTTCCCACAATGAGCAGTTCTTC.

This clonotype was recorded many times. The genes are TRBV20-1 and TRBJ1-2; D remains ambiguous. The CDR3 is made up of 11 amino acids. CDR1 is DFQATT, CDR2 SNEGSKA, per germline (reference sequence). V shed 3 bases and J shed 3 bases, with 5 bases lying between them. CDR3 in DNA: TGCAGTGCTAGCCGTGACTATGGCTACACCTTC. Residues: CSASRDYGYTF.

In this sample, this clonotype turned up a few times. The rearrangement joins TRBV15 to TRBJ2-7; D remains unclear. Germline lookup yields CDR1 LNHNV and CDR2 YYDKDF (reference sequence). This CDR3 region has 14 residues. Between the trimmed V and J ends, which lost 5 bases and 0 bases, there was a span of 11 bases. Here the CDR3 DNA reads TGTGCCACCAGCGAATCCACAGTCTCCTACGAGCAGTACTTC. Amino acid sequence: CATSESTVSYEQYF.

V usage is TRBV28 and J usage is TRBJ2-4; D perhaps matches TRBD1 (6 bases). The J call may be mistaken, given a closer DNA end match to TRBJ2-7. The CDR3 runs 15 residues. CDR1 is MDHEN, CDR2 SYDVKM, per germline. The CDR3 DNA follows: TGTGCCAGCAGTTCCTCCCGGACAGCCGACTACGAGCAGTACTTC. It translates to CASSSSRTADYEQYF.

The CDR3 loop is CASSISGTGVDNEQFF. The CDR3 DNA is TGTGCCAGTAGTATTAGTGGGACAGGGGTTGATAATGAGCAGTTCTTC. The chain couples TRBV19 to TRBJ2-1, with 10 nucleotides matching TRBD1. The germline CDR1 and CDR2 sequences are LNHDA and SQIVND (reference sequence). V shed 3 bases and J 7 bases; nucleotides not matched to a gene: 9. The CDR3 loop spans 16 amino acids.

The rearrangement links TRBV4-3 to TRBJ2-7; 9 bases are shared with TRBD1. The CDR3 runs 19 residues. Germline-derived CDR1 and CDR2 are LGHNA and YSLEER. V trimming: 1 base; J trimming: 2 bases; junction bases outside the gene matches: 15. The CDR3 sequence: CASSQGITRDRVPAYEQYF. The DNA for the CDR3 is TGCGCCAGCAGCCAAGGTATTACTCGGGACAGGGTTCCCGCCTACGAGCAGTACTTC.

Of note for this clonotype: One junction end does not reproduce the germline sequence, and a read error may be involved. The chain has TRBV4-2 and TRBJ2-5; 9 bases line up with TRBD2. The CDR3 length is 16 residues. Germline V gene data show CDR1 as LGHNA and CDR2 as YNFKEQ. In DNA form, the CDR3 reads TGTGCCAGCAGCCATGGAGCGGGAGGAGTGCAAGAGACCCGGTACTTC. It is translated as CASSHGAGGVQETRYF.

A few counts support this clonotype. This sequence joins TRBV29-1 and TRBJ2-7; 8 positions match TRBD2. Germline loops: CDR1 SQVTM, CDR2 ANQGSEA. V trimming: 6 bases; J trimming: 2 bases; junction bases outside the gene matches: 3. The CDR3 extends over 12 amino acids. DNA of the CDR3: TGCAGCGTCCTAGCGGGCACCTACGAGCAGTACTTC. Translation: CSVLAGTYEQYF.

V gene TRBV28 combines with J gene TRBJ1-2, with D maybe TRBD1 (6 bases). This CDR3 is 14 amino acids long. The germline CDR1 and CDR2 sequences are MDHEN and SYDVKM. Between the trimmed V and J ends, which lost 5 bases and 1 base, there was a span of 11 bases. Written as DNA, the CDR3 is TGTGCCAGCAGTCTACAGGGTCGTAACTATGGCTACACCTTC. Translating gives CASSLQGRNYGYTF.

The chain links TRBV7-2 to TRBJ1-6; D call uncertain. CDR3 length: 13 amino acids. Germline V gives CDR1 SGHTA, CDR2 FQGNSA. V shed 4 bases and J shed 10 bases, with 11 bases lying between them. The DNA for the CDR3 is TGTGCCAGCAGCTCAGATCGGCGGTCACCCCTCCACTTT. As protein: CASSSDRRSPLHF.

The V and J genes are TRBV6-2 or TRBV6-3 and TRBJ2-1, with TRBD2 matching 7 bases. The junction had 3 bases not matched to a gene; V was cut back by 0 bases and J by 7 bases. Germline V gene lookup returns CDR1 MNHEY and CDR2 SVGEGT. The CDR3 spans 14 residues. CDR3 protein: CASSYSGGENEQFF. The CDR3 DNA reads TGTGCCAGCAGTTACTCGGGGGGGGAAAATGAGCAGTTCTTC.

The chain employs TRBV2 and TRBJ2-4; D remains unclear. CDR3 length equals 11 residues. The V gene's germline CDR1 is SNHLY and CDR2 FYNNEI. The V end lost 8 bases, the J end lost 13 bases, and 15 bases lay between the germline ends. As DNA, the CDR3 is TGTGCCAGCGCTGGGCACTGTGAGCAGTACTTC. This translates into CASAGHCEQYF.

CDR3 region: CASRPTYVVEKLFF. The CDR3 DNA sequence: TGTGCCAGCCGCCCGACGTACGTAGTGGAAAAACTGTTTTTT. V usage is TRBV12-3 or TRBV12-4 and J usage is TRBJ1-4; unclear D gene. This CDR3 contains 14 residues. Trimming took 8 bases from V and 8 from J, leaving 18 bases between them.

This chain connects TRBV11-2 to TRBJ2-5; no reliable D call. From germline, CDR1 is SGHAT and CDR2 FQNNGV. This CDR3 contains 14 residues. Between the trimmed V and J ends, which lost 1 base and 2 bases, there was a span of 8 bases. CDR3 in amino acids: CASSLGVLQETQYF. The CDR3 DNA is TGTGCCAGCAGCTTAGGCGTCCTACAAGAGACCCAGTACTTC.

This clonotype was counted ten times or more. The CDR3 loop reads CSAALRGWETQYF. The CDR3 DNA sequence: TGCAGCGCCGCTCTCCGTGGATGGGAGACCCAGTACTTC. The V call is TRBV29-1, the J call TRBJ2-5; D gene ambiguous. The length of the CDR3 is 13 residues. From germline, CDR1 is SQVTM and CDR2 ANQGSEA. Between the trimmed V and J ends, which lost 7 bases and 5 bases, there was a span of 17 bases.

This clonotype showed up just a few times. The chain uses TRBV20-1 and TRBJ1-1; 8 nucleotides align to TRBD1. Germline CDR1 is DFQATT and CDR2 is SNEGSKA (reference sequence). This CDR3 region has 11 residues. V lost 1 base and J lost 10; bases outside the gene matches: 2. The chain's CDR3 is CSARVGTGAFF. CDR3 nucleotides: TGCAGTGCTAGAGTGGGGACAGGAGCTTTCTTT.

Concerning this clonotype itself: Germline and junction disagree at one end, which may indicate a read error. The chain couples TRBV9 to TRBJ1-1, with 8 nucleotides matching TRBD1. CDR3 length: 14 residues. CDR1 SGDLS and CDR2 YYNGEE come from the germline V gene. The CDR3 spells CASSVGQGNSEAFF. The CDR3 DNA sequence: TGTGCCAGCAGCGTAGGACAGGGGAACTCTGAAGCTTTCTTT.

There are a few counts of this clonotype. The gene calls are TRBV18 and TRBJ2-5; unclear D gene. Per germline, CDR1 KGHSH and CDR2 LQKENI. V was clipped by 2 bases and J by 2 bases, with 18 bases between them. There are 17 residues in the CDR3. The CDR3 DNA reads as TGTGCCAGCTCACCAATGTCCGGATCCGTCCTTCAAGAGACCCAGTACTTC. Amino acid sequence: CASSPMSGSVLQETQYF.

The genes are TRBV3-1 and TRBJ2-5, with 11 bases identical to TRBD2. V was pared by 3 bases and J by 2 bases, with 5 bases of the junction left unmatched. Germline lookup yields CDR1 LGHDT and CDR2 YNNKEL (reference sequence). The length of the CDR3 is 16 residues. The CDR3, as DNA: TGTGCCAGCAGCCATCGGACTAGCGGGCTTCAAGAGACCCAGTACTTC. Translation: CASSHRTSGLQETQYF.

The J gene is TRBJ2-5, the V gene TRBV6-5; D is perhaps TRBD1 (6 bases). Germline CDR1 MNHEY, CDR2 SVGAGI. V shed 2 bases and J shed 3 bases, with 10 bases lying between them. The CDR3 totals 14 residues. The CDR3 DNA follows: TGTGCCAGCAGTTACGGGGGACATAAAGAGACCCAGTACTTC. As protein: CASSYGGHKETQYF.

The chain uses TRBV5-1 and TRBJ2-7; unclear D gene. The CDR3 length is 15 residues. V was trimmed by 0 bases and J by 2 bases, leaving 12 bases between them. Germline CDR1 is SGHRS and CDR2 is YFSETQ. This chain's CDR3 is CASSLASVSPYEQYF. In nucleotides, the CDR3 is TGCGCCAGCAGCTTGGCATCCGTCAGCCCCTACGAGCAGTACTTC.

The chain is built from TRBV3-1 and TRBJ1-2; no definite D call. V was trimmed by 1 base and J by 5 bases, leaving 11 bases between them. This CDR3 region has 14 residues. Looked up from germline, CDR1 is LGHDT and CDR2 is YNNKEL (reference sequence). The CDR3 DNA reads TGTGCCAGCAGCCAAGCTGGCAGTCCTTATGGCTACACCTTC. It yields the protein CASSQAGSPYGYTF. Drawing the rest from reference TRBV3-1 and TRBJ1-2, the complete variable domain is DTAVSQTPKYLVTQMGNDKSIKCEQNLGHDTMYWYKQDSKKFLKIMFSYNNKELIINETVPNRFSPKSPDKAHLNLHINSLELGDSAVYFCASSQAGSPYGYTFGSGTRLTVV.

This clonotype was observed a few times. The junction differs from germline at one of its ends, possibly a read error. The V call is TRBV29-1, the J call TRBJ1-3; no definite D call. Germline V gene sequence: CDR1 SQVTM, CDR2 ANQGSEA. This CDR3 has 13 residues. CDR3 in amino acids: CSVQEVSGNTIYF. The CDR3 nucleotides read TGCAGCGTTCAAGAAGTCTCTGGAAACACCATATATTTT. Combining the CDR3 with reference TRBV29-1 and TRBJ1-3 gives the whole variable domain SAVISQKPSRDICQRGTSLTIQCQVDSQVTMMFWYRQQPGQSLTLIATANQGSEATYESGFVIDKFPISRPNLTFSTLTVSNMSPEDSSIYLCSVQEVSGNTIYFGEGSWLTVV.

The genes are TRBV5-6 and TRBJ1-6, with a weak D call TRBD1 (6 bases). V was cut by 6 bases and J by 1 base, with 11 bases left in between. Germline V gene sequence: CDR1 SGHDT, CDR2 YYEEEE. The CDR3 length is 15 residues. The CDR3 coding sequence is TGTGCCAGCACCATAAGGGGGTCCTATAATTCACCCCTCCACTTT. It translates to CASTIRGSYNSPLHF. Together with reference TRBV5-6 and TRBJ1-6, the CDR3 gives the full variable domain: DAGVTQSPTHLIKTRGQQVTLRCSPKSGHDTVSWYQQALGQGPQFIFQYYEEEERQRGNFPDRFSGHQFPNYSSELNVNALLLGDSALYLCASTIRGSYNSPLHFGNGTRLTVT.